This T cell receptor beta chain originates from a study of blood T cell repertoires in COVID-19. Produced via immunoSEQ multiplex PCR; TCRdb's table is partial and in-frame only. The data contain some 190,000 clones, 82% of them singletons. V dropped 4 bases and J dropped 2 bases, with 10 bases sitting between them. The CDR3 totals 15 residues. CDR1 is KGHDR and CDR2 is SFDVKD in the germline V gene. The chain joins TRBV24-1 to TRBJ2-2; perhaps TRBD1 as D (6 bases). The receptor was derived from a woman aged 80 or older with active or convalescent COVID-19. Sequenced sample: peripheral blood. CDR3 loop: CATSDHRVNTGELFF. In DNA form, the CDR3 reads TGTGCCACCAGTGACCACAGGGTAAACACCGGGGAGCTGTTTTTT.